This T cell receptor (beta chain) was profiled in a study of siplizumab effects on memory and regulatory T cells. Study-wide results and caveats: Siplizumab led to significantly less abundant alloreactive sequences that could be traced back to unstimulated CD4+ memory cells. It seemed that naive T cells were more diverse than memory cells and were major contributors to the alloresponse. Assignment of a naive or memory phenotype failed for roughly 80-96% of the proliferating CD4+ or CD8+ clones.

CDR3 length: 13 amino acids. V shed 4 bases and J shed 1 base, with 7 bases lying between them. The germline V gene encodes CDR1 MRHNA and CDR2 SNTAGT. TCR templates numbering around 9.6 x 10^4 were assayed per sample. Using immunoSEQ multiplex PCR, the repertoire was profiled, and TCRdb retains in-frame clones only, with some absent. Of 100,000 or so clones listed, about 93% were seen once; the top ten hold more than 10%. A remark on this clone: Its specificity is unknown.

The chain employs TRBV6-4 and TRBJ2-5; D ambiguous. This TCR came from a human donor in good health. The sequenced sample was non-Treg CD4+ T cells sorted from blood. The CDR3 nucleotides read TGTGCCAGCAGTGTTACCACCCAAGAGACCCAGTACTTC. It codes for CASSVTTQETQYF.